The 20 T cell receptor beta chains presented below share a single source sample, sequenced in a study of OX40 agonist ivuxolimab in advanced cancers. Sequenced by immunoSEQ multiplex PCR; TCRdb stores in-frame clones only, minus some. Of approximately 94,000 clones listed, around nine tenths were seen once; the top ten hold around 0.16%. This specimen consisted of CD4+ or CD8+ T cells sorted from blood, obtained in a trial of the OX40 agonist ivuxolimab. Receptors originate from an adult with an advanced solid tumor such as melanoma, head and neck, liver or kidney cancer.

The chain joins TRBV7-6 to TRBJ2-1; D might be TRBD2 (6 bases). The germline V gene encodes CDR1 SGHVS and CDR2 FNYEAQ. Trimming stripped 0 bases from V and 7 bases from J, with 19 bases between. This CDR3 spans 17 amino acids. This chain's CDR3 is CASSLAITGDLGNEQFF. As DNA, the CDR3 is TGTGCCAGCAGCTTAGCGATAACGGGAGATCTCGGGAATGAGCAGTTCTTC.

The chain employs TRBV27 and TRBJ1-5, with 7 bases lining up with TRBD1. V gave up 3 bases and J gave up 2 bases; unmatched junction bases: 7. The CDR3 sequence is 16 residues long. Per germline, CDR1 MNHEY and CDR2 SMNVEV (reference sequence). CDR3 in amino acids: CASSFGRGARNQPQHF. The CDR3 nucleotides read TGTGCCAGCAGTTTCGGCAGGGGGGCGCGCAATCAGCCCCAGCATTTT.

The V gene is TRBV5-4, the J gene TRBJ1-2, with TRBD1 identical over 7 bases. CDR3 length equals 13 residues. J lost 5 bases, V lost 4 bases, and 5 bases had no gene match. Germline V gene lookup returns CDR1 SGHNT and CDR2 YYREEE (reference sequence). CDR3 in DNA: TGTGCCAGCAGCCCGGACAGGTTGTATGGCTACACCTTC. It translates to CASSPDRLYGYTF.

The chain has TRBV5-6 and TRBJ2-1; 9 nucleotides line up with TRBD2. The CDR3 sequence is 17 residues long. V dropped 0 bases and J dropped 4; count of bases not matched to a gene: 8. CDR1 and CDR2 from the germline V gene are SGHDT and YYEEEE. The CDR3, as DNA: TGTGCCAGCAGCTTGGTGAGGTTCCTAGCGGGGTACAATGAGCAGTTCTTC. This encodes CASSLVRFLAGYNEQFF.

This chain links TRBV5-1 with TRBJ2-2; perhaps TRBD2 as D (5 bases). V shed 4 bases and J shed 5 bases, with 15 bases lying between them. Germline V gene data show CDR1 as SGHRS and CDR2 as YFSETQ. There are 15 residues in the CDR3. In DNA, the CDR3 is TGCGCCAGCAGCATTAGGACGCCGGGGACCGGGGAGCTGTTTTTT. It codes for CASSIRTPGTGELFF.

The chain uses TRBV19 and TRBJ1-2, with a tentative D call TRBD1 (5 bases). Germline V lookup: CDR1 LNHDA, CDR2 SQIVND (reference sequence). This CDR3 comprises 12 residues. V was shortened by 6 bases and J by 4 bases, with 9 bases between the two germline ends. CDR3 amino acids: CASSDSLYGYTF. In DNA, the CDR3 is TGTGCCAGTAGCGACAGTCTCTATGGCTACACCTTC.

The chain links TRBV15 to TRBJ1-4, with 10 bases that match TRBD1. The germline CDR1 and CDR2 sequences are LNHNV and YYDKDF (reference sequence). The CDR3 spans 13 residues. The junction had 0 bases not matched to a gene; V was cut back by 3 bases and J by 8 bases. Here the CDR3 DNA reads TGTGCCACCAGCAGGGGACAGGGGGAAAAACTGTTTTTT. Translation gives CATSRGQGEKLFF.

The gene calls are TRBV7-8 and TRBJ1-1, with D maybe TRBD1 (5 bases). This CDR3 contains 14 residues. The germline V and J ends were trimmed by 2 bases and 10 bases, with 17 bases remaining between them. Germline loops: CDR1 SGHVS, CDR2 FQNEAQ. CDR3 sequence: CASSLPLWQGGAFF. The CDR3 region has the DNA TGTGCCAGCAGCTTACCGCTGTGGCAGGGCGGAGCTTTCTTT. Complete variable domain (other parts from reference TRBV7-8 and TRBJ1-1): GAGVSQSPRYKVAKRGQDVALRCDPISGHVSLFWYQQALGQGPEFLTYFQNEAQLDKSGLPSDRFFAERPEGSVSTLKIQRTQQEDSAVYLCASSLPLWQGGAFFGQGTRLTVV.

The rearrangement joins TRBV5-1 to TRBJ1-2, with D perhaps matching TRBD1 (6 bases). The CDR3 is made up of 14 amino acids. CDR1 SGHRS and CDR2 YFSETQ come from the germline V gene. V lost 0 bases, J lost 5 bases, and 11 bases lay in between. CDR3 sequence: CASSLVDSDYGYTF. In nucleotides, the CDR3 is TGCGCCAGCAGCTTGGTGGACAGTGATTATGGCTACACCTTC.

The chain links TRBV9 to TRBJ2-3, with TRBD2 matching 11 bases. V lost 5 bases to trimming and J lost 5 bases; unmatched junction nucleotides: 4. The CDR3 totals 14 residues. Germline values: CDR1 SGDLS, CDR2 YYNGEE. The CDR3 region has the DNA TGTGCCAGCAGTCTAGGACTAGCGGGAGATACGCAGTATTTT. It yields the protein CASSLGLAGDTQYF. The full variable domain, with the rest looked up from reference TRBV9 and TRBJ2-3, is DSGVTQTPKHLITATGQRVTLRCSPRSGDLSVYWYQQSLDQGLQFLIQYYNGEERAKGNILERFSAQQFPDLHSELNLSSLELGDSALYFCASSLGLAGDTQYFGPGTRLTVL.

The chain joins TRBV5-4 to TRBJ2-7; 10 bases match TRBD2. The CDR3 is 15 residues long. Germline CDR1 is SGHNT and CDR2 is YYREEE (reference sequence). J was trimmed by 7 bases and V by 5 bases; bases with no gene match: 12. The CDR3 here is CASSSGLAARGEQYF. Here the CDR3 DNA reads TGTGCCAGCAGTTCCGGACTAGCGGCCCGGGGAGAGCAGTACTTC. The full variable domain, its missing parts supplied by reference TRBV5-4 and TRBJ2-7, is ETGVTQSPTHLIKTRGQQVTLRCSSQSGHNTVSWYQQALGQGPQFIFQYYREEENGRGNFPPRFSGLQFPNYSSELNVNALELDDSALYLCASSSGLAARGEQYFGPGTRLTVT.

A note on this clone: Other DNA sequences in this sample translate to the same CDR3. This sequence joins TRBV18 and TRBJ2-7, with 13 bases that match TRBD2. This CDR3 contains 15 residues. Per the germline V gene, CDR1 is KGHSH and CDR2 is LQKENI. Losses at the gene ends were 3 bases for V and 3 bases for J; bases not matched to a gene: 2. The CDR3 coding sequence is TGTGCCAGCTCACCCGGGACTAGCGGGATCTACGAGCAGTACTTC. This codes for CASSPGTSGIYEQYF.

This clone was found once. The chain combines TRBV5-4 with TRBJ2-3; unclear D gene. Germline CDR1 reads SGHNT; CDR2 reads YYREEE (reference sequence). The CDR3 is 13 amino acids. Trimming took 4 bases from V and 4 from J, leaving 10 bases between them. The CDR3 DNA sequence: TGTGCCAGCAGCGGGGTTAATGCAGATACGCAGTATTTT. It translates to CASSGVNADTQYF.

V gene TRBV5-4 combines with J gene TRBJ1-1; maybe TRBD1 (6 bases). The CDR3 contains 15 residues. V lost 0 bases to trimming and J lost 5 bases, with 14 bases between them. Germline CDR1 SGHNT, CDR2 YYREEE (reference sequence). CDR3 sequence (DNA): TGTGCCAGCAGCTTGGTTCGGGGGGCGAGGACTGAAGCTTTCTTT. Protein: CASSLVRGARTEAFF.

A single count supports this clone. The J gene is TRBJ2-1, the V gene TRBV4-1, with TRBD2 as a possible D gene (6 bases). Trimming left V 0 bases short and J 2 bases short, with 14 bases between. The CDR3 length is 17 residues. CDR1 and CDR2 from the germline V gene are MGHRA and YSYEKL. The CDR3 spells CASSQDGASVTYNEQFF. Written as DNA, the CDR3 is TGCGCCAGCAGCCAAGATGGCGCTAGCGTCACCTACAATGAGCAGTTCTTC.

This chain joins TRBV4-1 and TRBJ2-5, with 9 bases that match TRBD1. CDR1 and CDR2 from the germline V gene are MGHRA and YSYEKL. Trimming at V came to 3 bases and at J to 3 bases, leaving 11 bases not matched to a gene. This CDR3 comprises 17 residues. CDR3 nucleotide sequence: TGCGCCAGCAGCCAGATCGGACAGGGGAGGAGAAAAGAGACCCAGTACTTC. It yields the protein CASSQIGQGRRKETQYF.

This clone came up once. The CDR3 loop reads CATQTGGEPEKLFF. The CDR3 DNA follows: TGTGCCACCCAGACAGGGGGCGAACCCGAAAAACTGTTTTTT. This chain uses TRBV15 with TRBJ1-4; TRBD1 matches 10 bases. V shed 8 bases, J shed 8 bases, and the junction held 8 bases outside the gene matches. The CDR3 length is 14 residues. Germline CDR1 reads LNHNV; CDR2 reads YYDKDF (reference sequence).

The V and J genes are TRBV5-1 and TRBJ2-1; no clear D gene. The CDR3 is 12 amino acids. The germline V and J ends were trimmed by 4 bases and 5 bases, with 7 bases remaining between them. Germline V lookup: CDR1 SGHRS, CDR2 YFSETQ. The DNA of the CDR3 is TGCGCCAGCAGCCCCCCGCACAATGAGCAGTTCTTC. Protein: CASSPPHNEQFF.

The chain links TRBV28 to TRBJ1-6; D ambiguous. The germline V gene has CDR1 MDHEN and CDR2 SYDVKM. The germline V and J ends were trimmed by 4 bases and 7 bases, with 8 bases remaining between them. The CDR3 sequence is 13 residues long. CDR3 sequence: CASSYRGNSPLHF. The CDR3 DNA sequence: TGTGCCAGCAGTTATCGGGGAAATTCACCCCTCCACTTT.

This clone was counted only a few times. This chain links TRBV6-1 with TRBJ2-1, with 8 bases fitting TRBD1. The J segment lost 10 bases and the V segment lost 6 bases, leaving 11 bases of the junction unmatched. Germline lookup yields CDR1 MNHNS and CDR2 SASEGT. This CDR3 is built from 14 residues. In nucleotides, the CDR3 is TGTGCCAGCAGCACGGGACAGGATGTCAGGGAGCAGTTCTTC. Its protein is CASSTGQDVREQFF.